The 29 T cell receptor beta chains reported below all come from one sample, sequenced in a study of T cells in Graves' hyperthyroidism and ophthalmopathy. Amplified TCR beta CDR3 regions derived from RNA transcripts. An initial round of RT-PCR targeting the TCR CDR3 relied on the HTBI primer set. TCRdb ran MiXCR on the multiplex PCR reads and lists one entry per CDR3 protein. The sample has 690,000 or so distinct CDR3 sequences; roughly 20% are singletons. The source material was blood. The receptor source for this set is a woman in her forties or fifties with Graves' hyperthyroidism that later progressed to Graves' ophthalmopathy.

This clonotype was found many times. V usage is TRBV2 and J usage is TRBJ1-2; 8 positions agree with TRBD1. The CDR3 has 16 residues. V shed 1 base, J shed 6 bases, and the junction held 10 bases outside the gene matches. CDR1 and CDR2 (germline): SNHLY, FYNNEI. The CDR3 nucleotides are TGTGCCAGCAGTGAAGACCACCGGACAGGGCTGAATGGCTACACCTTC. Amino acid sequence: CASSEDHRTGLNGYTF.

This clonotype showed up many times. CDR3 coding DNA: TGTGCCAGCAGTTACTCGTCGAGGGAATTGAAAGAGACCCAGTACTTC. The encoded protein is CASSYSSRELKETQYF. The chain has TRBV6-2 or TRBV6-3 and TRBJ2-5, with D possibly being TRBD2 (5 bases). Germline CDR1 and CDR2: MNHEY and SVGEGT. The length of the CDR3 is 16 residues. Trimming took off 0 bases at V and 3 bases at J, with 14 bases between the two ends.

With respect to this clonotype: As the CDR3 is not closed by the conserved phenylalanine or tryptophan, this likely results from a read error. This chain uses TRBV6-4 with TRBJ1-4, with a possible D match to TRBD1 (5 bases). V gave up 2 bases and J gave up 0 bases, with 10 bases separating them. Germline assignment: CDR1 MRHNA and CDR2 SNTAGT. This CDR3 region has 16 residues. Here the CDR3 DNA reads TGTGCCAGCAGTGACCTTGTAGGGGCAACTAATGAAAAACTGTTTTCT. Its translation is CASSDLVGATNEKLFS.

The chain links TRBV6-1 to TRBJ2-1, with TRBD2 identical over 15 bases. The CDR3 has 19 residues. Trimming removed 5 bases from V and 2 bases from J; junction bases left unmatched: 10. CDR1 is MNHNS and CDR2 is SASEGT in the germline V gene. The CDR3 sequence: CASSPWGLAGGRTYNEQFF. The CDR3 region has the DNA TGTGCCAGCAGTCCCTGGGGACTAGCGGGGGGCCGCACCTACAATGAGCAGTTCTTC.

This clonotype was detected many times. The CDR3 region is CASSLLQVPNQPQHF. The CDR3 DNA is TGTGCCAGCAGCTTACTCCAGGTTCCCAATCAGCCCCAGCATTTT. V is TRBV11-3 and J is TRBJ1-5; no clear D. The CDR3 extends over 15 amino acids. Germline-derived CDR1 and CDR2 are SGHNT and YENEEA. V was shortened by 2 bases and J by 3 bases, with 11 bases between the two germline ends.

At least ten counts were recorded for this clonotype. Written as DNA, the CDR3 is TGTGCCAGCAGTTTCTTGGGACAGGACTACGGAGGGTACGAGCAGTACTTC. Translation: CASSFLGQDYGGYEQYF. V and J are TRBV12-3 or TRBV12-4 and TRBJ2-7; 8 nucleotides align to TRBD1. The CDR3 is 17 amino acids. V lost 3 bases, J lost 4 bases, and 14 bases stayed unmatched.

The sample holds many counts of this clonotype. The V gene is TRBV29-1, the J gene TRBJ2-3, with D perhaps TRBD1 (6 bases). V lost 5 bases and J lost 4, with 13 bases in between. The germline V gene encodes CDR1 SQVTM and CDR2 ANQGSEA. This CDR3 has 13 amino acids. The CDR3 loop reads CSVKQGNADTQYF. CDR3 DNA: TGCAGCGTTAAACAGGGTAATGCAGATACGCAGTATTTT.

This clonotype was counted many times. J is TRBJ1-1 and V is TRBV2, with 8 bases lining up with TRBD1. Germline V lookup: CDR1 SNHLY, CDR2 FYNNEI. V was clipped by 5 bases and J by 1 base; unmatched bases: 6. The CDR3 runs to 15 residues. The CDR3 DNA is TGTGCCAGCAGTTCGCCAGGGGGCGCGAACACTGAAGCTTTCTTT. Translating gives CASSSPGGANTEAFF. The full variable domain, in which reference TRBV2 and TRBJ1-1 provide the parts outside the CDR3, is EPEVTQTPSHQVTQMGQEVILRCVPISNHLYFYWYRQILGQKVEFLVSFYNNEISEKSEIFDDQFSVERPDGSNFTLKIRSTKLEDSAMYFCASSSPGGANTEAFFGQGTRLTVV.

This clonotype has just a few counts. The CDR3 nucleotides are TGTGCCAGCAGCTTGGGGGATTTACCTTCCTACAATGAGCAGTTCTTC. Protein: CASSLGDLPSYNEQFF. The rearrangement uses TRBV5-5 and TRBJ2-1; D remains ambiguous. The CDR3 sequence is 16 residues long. V shed 0 bases and J shed 1 base, with 11 bases lying between them. The germline CDR1 and CDR2 sequences are SGHKS and YYEKEE (reference sequence).

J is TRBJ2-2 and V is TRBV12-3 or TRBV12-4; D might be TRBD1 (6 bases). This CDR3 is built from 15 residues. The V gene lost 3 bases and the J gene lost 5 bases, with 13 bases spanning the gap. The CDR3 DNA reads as TGTGCCAGCAGTTTGGGGGCAGTTGGGACCGGGGAGCTGTTTTTT. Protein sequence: CASSLGAVGTGELFF.

The CDR3 reads CASSQGTFSNQPQHF. The CDR3 DNA reads TGCGCCAGCAGCCAAGGGACATTTAGCAATCAGCCCCAGCATTTT. The rearrangement uses TRBV4-1 and TRBJ1-5, with D tentatively TRBD1 (5 bases). Trimming stripped 1 base from V and 0 bases from J, with 7 bases between. The CDR3 contains 15 residues. Germline V lookup: CDR1 MGHRA, CDR2 YSYEKL.

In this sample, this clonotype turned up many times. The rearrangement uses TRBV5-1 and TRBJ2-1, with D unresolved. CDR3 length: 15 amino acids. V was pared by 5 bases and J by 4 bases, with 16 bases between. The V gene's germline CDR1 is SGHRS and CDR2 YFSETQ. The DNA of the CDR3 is TGCGCCAGCAGGGCTTCTTCGGGTTCATACAATGAGCAGTTCTTC. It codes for CASRASSGSYNEQFF.

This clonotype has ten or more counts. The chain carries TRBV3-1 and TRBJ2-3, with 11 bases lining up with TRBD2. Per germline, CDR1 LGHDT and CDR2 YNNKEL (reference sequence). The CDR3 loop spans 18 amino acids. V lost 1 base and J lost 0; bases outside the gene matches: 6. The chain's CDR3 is CASSQVTSGGSSTDTQYF. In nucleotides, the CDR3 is TGTGCCAGCAGCCAAGTAACTAGCGGGGGTTCTAGCACAGATACGCAGTATTTT.

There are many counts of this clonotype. The CDR3 loop is CASSFTRGVTDTQYF. The CDR3 coding sequence is TGTGCCAGCAGCTTTACGCGGGGGGTAACAGATACGCAGTATTTT. This chain links TRBV11-2 with TRBJ2-3; 8 bases are shared with TRBD2. This CDR3 is built from 15 residues. The trim removed 3 bases at V and 3 bases at J, leaving 5 bases unmatched. CDR1 and CDR2 (germline): SGHAT, FQNNGV.

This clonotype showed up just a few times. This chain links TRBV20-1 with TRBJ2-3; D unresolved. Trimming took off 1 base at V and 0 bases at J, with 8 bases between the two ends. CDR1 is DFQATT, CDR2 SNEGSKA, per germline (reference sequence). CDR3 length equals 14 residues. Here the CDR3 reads CSARAEISTDTQYF. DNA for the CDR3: TGCAGTGCTAGAGCGGAGATTAGCACAGATACGCAGTATTTT.

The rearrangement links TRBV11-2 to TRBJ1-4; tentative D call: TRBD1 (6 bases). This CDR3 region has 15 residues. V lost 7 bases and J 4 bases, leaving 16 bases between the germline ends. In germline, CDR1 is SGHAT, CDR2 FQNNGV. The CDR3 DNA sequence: TGTGCCAGCATCTATACTGGGGGGCTTAATGAAAAACTGTTTTTT. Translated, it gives CASIYTGGLNEKLFF.

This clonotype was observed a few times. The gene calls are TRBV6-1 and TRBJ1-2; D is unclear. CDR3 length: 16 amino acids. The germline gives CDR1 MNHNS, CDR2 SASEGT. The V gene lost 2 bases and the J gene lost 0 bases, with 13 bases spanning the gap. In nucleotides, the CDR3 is TGTGCCAGCAGTGAATGGAGTTTCGGGTCTAACTATGGCTACACCTTC. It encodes CASSEWSFGSNYGYTF.

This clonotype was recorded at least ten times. CDR3: CASQRQQETQYF. For the CDR3, the DNA is TGTGCCAGCCAAAGGCAACAAGAGACCCAGTACTTC. V usage is TRBV3-1 and J usage is TRBJ2-5; D is ambiguous. Germline-derived CDR1 and CDR2 are LGHDT and YNNKEL (reference sequence). Trimming pared 8 bases from V and 2 bases from J, leaving 9 bases between. This CDR3 has 12 residues.

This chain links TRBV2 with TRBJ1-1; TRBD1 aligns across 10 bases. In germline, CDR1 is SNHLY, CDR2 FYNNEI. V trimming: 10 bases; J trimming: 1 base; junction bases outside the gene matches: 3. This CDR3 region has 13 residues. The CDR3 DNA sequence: TGTGCCAAGACAGGGGGCGCGAACACTGAAGCTTTCTTT. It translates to CAKTGGANTEAFF.

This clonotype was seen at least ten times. In DNA, the CDR3 is TGTGCCAGCAGCCCAACAGGACCGCGCTCCTACGAGCAGTACTTC. Its translation is CASSPTGPRSYEQYF. This sequence joins TRBV3-1 and TRBJ2-7; a weak D match, TRBD1 (5 bases). V was pared by 4 bases and J by 0 bases, with 13 bases between. The length of the CDR3 is 15 residues. Germline CDR1 reads LGHDT; CDR2 reads YNNKEL (reference sequence).

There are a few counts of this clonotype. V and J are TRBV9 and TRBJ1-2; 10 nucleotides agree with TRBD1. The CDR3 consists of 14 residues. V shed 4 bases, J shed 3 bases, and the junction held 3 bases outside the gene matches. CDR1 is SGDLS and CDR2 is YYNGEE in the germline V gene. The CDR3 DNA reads TGTGCCAGCAGCACAGGGACAGGGGACTATGGCTACACCTTC. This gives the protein CASSTGTGDYGYTF.

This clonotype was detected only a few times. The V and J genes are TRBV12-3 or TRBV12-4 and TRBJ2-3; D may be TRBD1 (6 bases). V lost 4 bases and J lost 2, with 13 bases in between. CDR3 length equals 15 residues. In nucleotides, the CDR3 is TGTGCCAGCAGTTATGGATGGGGGCTCACAGATACGCAGTATTTT. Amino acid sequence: CASSYGWGLTDTQYF.

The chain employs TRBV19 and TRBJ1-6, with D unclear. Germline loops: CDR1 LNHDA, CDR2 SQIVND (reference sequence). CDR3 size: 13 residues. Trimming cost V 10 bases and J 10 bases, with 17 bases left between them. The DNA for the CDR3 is TGTGCCACGGCGTTGGAGGAAGGCTCACCCCTCCACTTT. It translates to CATALEEGSPLHF.

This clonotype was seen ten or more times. The CDR3 is CASSSGGARTEAFF. Written as DNA, the CDR3 is TGTGCCAGCAGCTCAGGGGGGGCTCGGACTGAAGCTTTCTTT. The rearrangement uses TRBV11-3 and TRBJ1-1; 7 bases are shared with TRBD1. J was trimmed by 5 bases and V by 4 bases; bases with no gene match: 7. This CDR3 spans 14 amino acids. CDR1 is SGHNT, CDR2 YENEEA, per germline.

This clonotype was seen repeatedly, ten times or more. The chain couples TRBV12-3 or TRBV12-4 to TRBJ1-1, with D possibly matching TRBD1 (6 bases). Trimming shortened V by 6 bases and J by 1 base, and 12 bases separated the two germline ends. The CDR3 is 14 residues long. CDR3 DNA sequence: TGTGCCAGCAGCCAAACAGGGTGGAACACTGAAGCTTTCTTT. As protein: CASSQTGWNTEAFF.

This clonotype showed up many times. This CDR3 reads CASSWDSTGFRHYEQYF. The CDR3 coding sequence is TGTGCCAGCAGCTGGGACTCAACAGGGTTCCGTCACTACGAGCAGTACTTC. The chain employs TRBV11-2 and TRBJ2-7; possibly TRBD1 or TRBD2 for D (6 bases each). V lost 4 bases, J lost 3 bases, and 22 bases lay in between. The CDR3 contains 17 residues. Germline V gene data show CDR1 as SGHAT and CDR2 as FQNNGV. The variable domain in full, with the rest retrieved from reference TRBV11-2 and TRBJ2-7, is EAGVAQSPRYKIIEKRQSVAFWCNPISGHATLYWYQQILGQGPKLLIQFQNNGVVDDSQLPKDRFSAERLKGVDSTLKIQPAKLEDSAVYLCASSWDSTGFRHYEQYFGPGTRLTVT.

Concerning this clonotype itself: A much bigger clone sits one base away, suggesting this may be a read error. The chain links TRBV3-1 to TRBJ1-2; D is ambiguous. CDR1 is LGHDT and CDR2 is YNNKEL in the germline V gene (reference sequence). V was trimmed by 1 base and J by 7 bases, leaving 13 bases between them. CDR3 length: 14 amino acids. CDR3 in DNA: TGTGCCAGCAGCCAAGGCTCCCCGTCCGTTGGCTACACCTTC. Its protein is CASSQGSPSVGYTF.

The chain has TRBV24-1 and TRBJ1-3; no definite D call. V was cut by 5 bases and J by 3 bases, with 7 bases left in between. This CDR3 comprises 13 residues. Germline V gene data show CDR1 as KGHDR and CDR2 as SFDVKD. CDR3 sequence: CATSGAGGNTIYF. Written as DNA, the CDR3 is TGTGCCACCAGTGGAGCGGGTGGAAACACCATATATTTT.

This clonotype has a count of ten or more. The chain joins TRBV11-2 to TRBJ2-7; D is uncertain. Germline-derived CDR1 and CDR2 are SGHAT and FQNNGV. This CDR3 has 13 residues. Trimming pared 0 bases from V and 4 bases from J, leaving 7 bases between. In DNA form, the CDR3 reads TGTGCCAGCAGCTTAGATCTGGGATACGAGCAGTACTTC. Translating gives CASSLDLGYEQYF.